Listed here are 7 T cell receptor beta chains from one sample, sequenced in a study of shared clonotypes between healthy human individuals. Using immunoSEQ multiplex PCR, the repertoire was profiled, and TCRdb retains in-frame clones only, with some absent. The table records some 2.3 million clones, 85% to 95% of them present only once. The sequenced material came from naive CD4+ T cells from PBMCs. As for subset: CD45RA+ positively selected. These TCRs come from a young man in good health. Some clones in this sample may be carry-over from other donors' samples.

The rearrangement joins TRBV28 to TRBJ1-5, with TRBD1 identical over 7 bases. V gave up 3 bases and J gave up 6 bases; unmatched junction bases: 5. The germline V gene encodes CDR1 MDHEN and CDR2 SYDVKM. The CDR3 is 14 residues long. The CDR3 sequence: CASSLTGFSQPQHF. In DNA form, the CDR3 reads TGTGCCAGCAGTTTGACAGGGTTCAGTCAGCCCCAGCATTTT. Using reference TRBV28 and TRBJ1-5 for the parts outside the CDR3, the full variable domain is DVKVTQSSRYLVKRTGEKVFLECVQDMDHENMFWYRQDPGLGLRLIYFSYDVKMKEKGDIPEGYSVSREKKERFSLILESASTNQTSMYLCASSLTGFSQPQHFGDGTRLSIL.

This chain links TRBV6-1 with TRBJ1-1, with D possibly matching TRBD1 (5 bases). With 7 bases removed from V and 0 bases from J, the gap between germline ends came to 9 bases. Germline CDR1 and CDR2: MNHNS and SASEGT. CDR3 length: 13 amino acids. The CDR3 loop is CASTGRLNTEAFF. The CDR3 bases are TGTGCCAGCACGGGACGGTTGAACACTGAAGCTTTCTTT.

The genes are TRBV7-2 and TRBJ1-5; weak D call: TRBD1 (5 bases). The CDR3 is made up of 15 amino acids. V was trimmed by 3 bases and J by 6 bases, leaving 15 bases between them. The germline CDR1 and CDR2 sequences are SGHTA and FQGNSA. The CDR3 DNA is TGTGCCAGCAGCTTCTCCAGGGACGTGACTCAGCCCCAGCATTTT. It codes for CASSFSRDVTQPQHF.

This clone appeared once. The genes are TRBV19 and TRBJ2-1; a weak D match, TRBD1 (6 bases). The CDR3 length is 13 residues. Trimming removed 3 bases from V and 5 bases from J, with 8 bases in between. In germline, CDR1 is LNHDA, CDR2 SQIVND (reference sequence). Here the CDR3 DNA reads TGTGCCAGTAGTATTTACAGGGACAATGAGCAGTTCTTC. Translated: CASSIYRDNEQFF.

The rearrangement uses TRBV18 and TRBJ1-4; D is ambiguous. The CDR3 has 14 amino acids. The V and J ends lost 2 bases and 7 bases respectively, with 11 bases between them. Looked up from germline, CDR1 is KGHSH and CDR2 is LQKENI. The CDR3, as DNA: TGTGCCAGCTCACCAATCCAGGCTGGTGAAAAACTGTTTTTT. Protein sequence: CASSPIQAGEKLFF.

The chain carries TRBV27 and TRBJ2-1; 7 bases line up with TRBD2. The CDR3 sequence is 15 residues long. The germline CDR1 and CDR2 sequences are MNHEY and SMNVEV (reference sequence). The J segment lost 4 bases and the V segment lost 8 bases, leaving 11 bases of the junction unmatched. DNA for the CDR3: TGTGCCAGCCACTTATCAGCGGGACTGTACAATGAGCAGTTCTTC. Its translation is CASHLSAGLYNEQFF.

The V call is TRBV25-1, the J call TRBJ2-7; TRBD1 aligns across 10 bases. V lost 3 bases to trimming and J lost 4 bases; unmatched junction nucleotides: 6. CDR1 is MGHDK and CDR2 is SYGVNS in the germline V gene. This CDR3 contains 15 residues. In DNA, the CDR3 is TGTGCCAGCAGTGATTCCGGGACAGGGGAGTACGAGCAGTACTTC. It is translated as CASSDSGTGEYEQYF.